Listed below are T cell receptor beta chains from one sample, sequenced in a study of blood T cell repertoires in COVID-19. The method was immunoSEQ multiplex PCR; TCRdb's version includes in-frame clones alone and lacks a portion of them. The sample has 30,000 to 40,000 clones, 88% seen once. Sequencing was performed on peripheral blood. These receptors came from a human donor in a cohort sampled during active COVID-19. Both conserved end residues are part of each CDR3. A D gene is named only where the DNA matches it firmly. Clone size is given for some rows only: seen once, a few or many times, or a class if the clone is expanded.

size: -; D: -; J: TRBJ2-1; V: TRBV27; DNA: TGTGCCAGCAGTCCCCGGGACTTCTACAATGAGCAGTTCTTC; CDR3: CASSPRDFYNEQFF
size: -; D: -; J: TRBJ1-3; V: TRBV9; DNA: TGTGCCAGCAGCGTAGAGATGAGAGACTCTGGAAACACCATATATTTT; CDR3: CASSVEMRDSGNTIYF
size: -; D: TRBD1; J: TRBJ1-2; V: TRBV11-2; DNA: TGTGCCTTAAAAGGGGGCTCTTCAGGGACCTATGGCTACACCTTC; CDR3: CALKGGSSGTYGYTF
size: -; D: TRBD2; J: TRBJ2-1; V: TRBV27; DNA: TGTGCCAGCAAGGTAGCGACTAGCGGATACAATGAGCAGTTCTTC; CDR3: CASKVATSGYNEQFF
size: -; D: -; J: TRBJ2-3; V: TRBV2; DNA: TGTGCCACCAGGGGGGGGGCAATGGGGCAGTATTTT; CDR3: CATRGGAMGQYF
size: once; D: TRBD1; J: TRBJ1-2; V: TRBV7-3; DNA: TGTGCCAGCAGCTTCGGGGACAGCCGACGAGACAACTATGGCTACACCTTC; CDR3: CASSFGDSRRDNYGYTF
size: -; D: -; J: TRBJ1-5; V: TRBV7-8; DNA: TGTGCCAGCAGCTTAAGGGGAAATCAGCCCCAGCATTTT; CDR3: CASSLRGNQPQHF
size: few; D: -; J: TRBJ2-7; V: TRBV28; DNA: TGTGCCAGCAGCCTAACCTACGAGCAGTACTTC; CDR3: CASSLTYEQYF
size: once; D: TRBD1; J: TRBJ1-5; V: TRBV27; DNA: TGTGCCAGCAGACGGACAGGGATCAATCAGCCCCAGCATTTT; CDR3: CASRRTGINQPQHF
size: -; D: TRBD1; J: TRBJ1-4; V: TRBV14; DNA: TGTGCCAGCAGCCAAGGGACCGGGACAGGGCAACGAAAACTGTTTTTT; CDR3: CASSQGTGTGQRKLFF
size: once; D: -; J: TRBJ2-2; V: TRBV14; DNA: TGTGCCAGCAGCTTAATATCGGGGTACACCGGGGAGCTGTTTTTT; CDR3: CASSLISGYTGELFF
size: -; D: TRBD1; J: TRBJ2-3; V: TRBV2; DNA: TGTGCCAGCAGCTCCAGGGGGCACAGCACAGATACGCAGTATTTT; CDR3: CASSSRGHSTDTQYF
size: -; D: TRBD2; J: TRBJ2-2; V: TRBV4-2; DNA: TGTGCCAGCAGCCGCCTCGGGGGGGGCGCGGACACCGGGGAGCTGTTTTTT; CDR3: CASSRLGGGADTGELFF
size: -; D: -; J: TRBJ1-6; V: TRBV27; DNA: TGTGCCAGCACCGTTCCGGGTTCACCCCTCCACTTT; CDR3: CASTVPGSPLHF
size: -; D: TRBD2; J: TRBJ2-7; V: TRBV3-1/TRBV3-2; DNA: TGTGCCAGCATGGCGGGGGAGGAAGACTACTACGAGCAGTACTTC; CDR3: CASMAGEEDYYEQYF
size: -; D: -; J: TRBJ2-3; V: TRBV18; DNA: TGTGCCAGCTCACCCCTGGCCTCTAGCACGAGCACAGATACGCAGTATTTT; CDR3: CASSPLASSTSTDTQYF
size: -; D: -; J: TRBJ1-4; V: TRBV6-5; DNA: TGTGCCAGCAGTTATGAGGGTACTAATGAAAAACTGTTTTTT; CDR3: CASSYEGTNEKLFF
size: -; D: TRBD1; J: TRBJ1-1; V: TRBV2; DNA: TGTGCCAGCAGTGAAGTGGTGACAGGGCGGGGACACACTGAAGCTTTCTTT; CDR3: CASSEVVTGRGHTEAFF